Below, one TCR beta chain is given with its context. Generated by immunoSEQ multiplex PCR, the TCRdb table keeps only in-frame clones and is missing some. The sample has around 70,000 clones, 80% to 90% seen once. The CDR3 runs to 14 residues. Germline CDR1 and CDR2: GTSNPN and SVGIG (reference sequence). V trimming: 5 bases; J trimming: 7 bases; junction bases outside the gene matches: 7. This sample was included in a study of blood T cell repertoires in COVID-19. The rearrangement joins TRBV30 to TRBJ1-6, with 8 positions matching TRBD1. The receptor was isolated from a woman older than 75 with active or convalescent COVID-19. The source material was peripheral blood. The CDR3 nucleotides read TGTGCCTGGGTGGGCGGGACAGGCAATTCACCCCTCCACTTT. Amino acid sequence: CAWVGGTGNSPLHF.